This TCR beta chain emerged from a study of vaccination and CD4 T cells after COVID-19. About the study: Convalescent donors were composed of six males and four females, of whom two were Hispanic. Blood was drawn a median around 66 days post second dose, range 14 to 241.

The CDR3 totals 13 residues. Trimming shortened V by 2 bases and J by 3 bases, and 6 bases separated the two germline ends. Germline CDR1 is SEHNR and CDR2 is FQNEAQ (reference sequence). Treatment indicated: roughly ten-day PBMC culture with coronavirus spike peptide pools or control peptides (ViraFEST assay). The unexposed donor gave CD4+ T cells before the COVID-19 pandemic (2011-2018). Cell supply allowing, SARS-CoV-2 S/N and four cold-coronavirus spikes probed unexposed-donor CD4+ T cells. Once obtained from cultured CD4+ T cells, the DNA was sequenced using the Oncomine TCR Beta short-read assay. Genomic DNA extraction was carried out from cultured CD4+ T cells. TCRdb reprocessed the PCR reads via MiXCR and lists one record per CDR3 protein. The data hold about 9,000 distinct CDR3 sequences, with about a third observed a single time. As regards this clonotype: Its antigen is undetermined.

The receptor was isolated from a human donor in good health. The chain has TRBV7-9 and TRBJ2-3; no firm D call. The sequencing input was CD4+ T cells from blood, cultured in vitro. The CDR3 loop reads CASSLRQTDTQYF. The CDR3 nucleotides read TGTGCCAGCAGCTTAAGGCAAACAGATACGCAGTATTTT.